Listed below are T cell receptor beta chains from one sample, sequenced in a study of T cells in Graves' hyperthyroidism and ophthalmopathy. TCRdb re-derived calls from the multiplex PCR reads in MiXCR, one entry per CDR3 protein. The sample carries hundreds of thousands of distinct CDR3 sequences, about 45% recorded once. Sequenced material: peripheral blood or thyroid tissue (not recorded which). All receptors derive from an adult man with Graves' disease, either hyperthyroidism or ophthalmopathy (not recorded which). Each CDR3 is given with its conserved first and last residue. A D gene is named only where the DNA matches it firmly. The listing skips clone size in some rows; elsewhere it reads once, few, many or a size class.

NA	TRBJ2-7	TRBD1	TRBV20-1	TGCAGTGCTAGACCCGGGACAGGGGGCTACGAGCAGTACTTC	CSARPGTGGYEQYF
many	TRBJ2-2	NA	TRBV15	TGTGCCACCAGCAAAAGCTTGATGAACACCGGGGAGCTGTTTTTT	CATSKSLMNTGELFF
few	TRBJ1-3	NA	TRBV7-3	TGTGCCAGCAGCTTAGTGGCAGGGTCTGGAAACACCATATATTTT	CASSLVAGSGNTIYF
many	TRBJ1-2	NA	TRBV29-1	TGCAGCGCAACGCGGTTCGACTATGGCTACACCTTC	CSATRFDYGYTF
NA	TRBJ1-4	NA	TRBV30	TGTGCCTGGAGTGGGTCGAATGAAAAACTGTTTTTT	CAWSGSNEKLFF
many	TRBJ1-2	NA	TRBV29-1	TGCAGCGTTGAACTCGTCAGGGACTATGGCTACACCTTC	CSVELVRDYGYTF
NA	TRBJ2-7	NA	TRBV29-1	TGCAGCGGCGGGACGTCTGGGTACGAGCAGTACTTC	CSGGTSGYEQYF
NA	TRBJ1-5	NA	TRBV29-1	TGCAGCGTCAACAGGGATGGGGGCAATCAGCCCCAGCATTTT	CSVNRDGGNQPQHF
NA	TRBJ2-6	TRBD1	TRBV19	TGTGCCAGTAGTATTGTTAGGTCAGGGGGCTTTTCTGGGGCCAACGTCCTGACTTTC	CASSIVRSGGFSGANVLTF
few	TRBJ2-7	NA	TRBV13	TGTGCCAGCAGCTTGTGGCAGGGTAACGAGCAGTACTTC	CASSLWQGNEQYF
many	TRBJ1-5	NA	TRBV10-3	TGTGCCATCAGTGAGCGCCCAGTAAGTCAGCCCCAGCATTTT	CAISERPVSQPQHF
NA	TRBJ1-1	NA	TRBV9	TGTGCCAGCTCGATGGCCCAGAACACTGAAGCTTTCTTT	CASSMAQNTEAFF
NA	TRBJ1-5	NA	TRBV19	TGTGCCAGTAATGAGCACTTTCCTCAGCCCCAGCATTTT	CASNEHFPQPQHF
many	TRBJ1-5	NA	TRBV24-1	TGTGCCACCAGATCGATTCAGCCCCAGCATTTT	CATRSIQPQHF
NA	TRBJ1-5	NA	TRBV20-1	TGCAGTGCTAGGATTGGGACCGCGGACAATCAGCCCCAGCATTTT	CSARIGTADNQPQHF
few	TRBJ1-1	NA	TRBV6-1	TGTGCCAGCAGTGAGGCAGATCAGGGTAACACTGAAGCTTTCTTT	CASSEADQGNTEAFF
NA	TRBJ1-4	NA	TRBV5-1	TGCGCCAGCAGCTTGGTACCGGGGGTTAATGAAAAACTGTTTTTT	CASSLVPGVNEKLFF
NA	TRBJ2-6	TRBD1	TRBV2	TGTGCCAGCAGTGAAGCCGGGACAGGGGAACCTGGGGCCAACGTCCTGACTTTC	CASSEAGTGEPGANVLTF
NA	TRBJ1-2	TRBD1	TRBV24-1	TGTGCCACCGCGGACAGGGAGATCTATGGCTACACCTTC	CATADREIYGYTF
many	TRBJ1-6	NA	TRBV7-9	TGTGCCAGCAGCTTTACTCGGGGGCGCCCACCCCTCCACTTT	CASSFTRGRPPLHF
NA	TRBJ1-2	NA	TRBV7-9	TGTGCCAGCAGCTTTGAGGGGACGTCTTATGGCTACACCTTC	CASSFEGTSYGYTF
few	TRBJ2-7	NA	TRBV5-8	TGTGCCAGCAGCTTGCAAGGGCGACAGGAGCAGTACTTC	CASSLQGRQEQYF
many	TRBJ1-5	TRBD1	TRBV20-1	TGCAGTGCGGGAGGGGACAGGGCAAATCAGCCCCAGCATTTT	CSAGGDRANQPQHF
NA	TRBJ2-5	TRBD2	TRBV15	TGTGCCACCAGCAGTCCGATAGCGGGGCAAGAGACCCAGTACTTC	CATSSPIAGQETQYF
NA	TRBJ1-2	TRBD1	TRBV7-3	TGTGCCAGCAGCTTAACCCCGGGACAGGGGGTATTGGGCTATGGCTACACCTTC	CASSLTPGQGVLGYGYTF
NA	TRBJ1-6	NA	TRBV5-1	TGCGCCAGCTTCCCGGACTATAATTCACCCCTCCACTTT	CASFPDYNSPLHF
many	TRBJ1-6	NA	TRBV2	TGTGCCAGCAGTGAATACATGGGGGGGAATTCACCCCTCCACTTT	CASSEYMGGNSPLHF
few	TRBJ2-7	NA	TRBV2	TGTGCCAGCGGAGACATCTACGAGCAGTACTTC	CASGDIYEQYF
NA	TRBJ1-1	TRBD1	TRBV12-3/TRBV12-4	TGCGCCAGCAGTTCCACGGGACAGTTCACTGAAGCTTTCTTT	CASSSTGQFTEAFF
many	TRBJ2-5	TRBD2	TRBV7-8	TGTGCCAGCAGCAGGACTAGCGGGAGCGTGGAGACCCAGTACTTC	CASSRTSGSVETQYF
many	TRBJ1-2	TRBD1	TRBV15	TGTGCCACCAGCAGTCCTAGATCTTGGACAGGATTTGGCTACACCTTC	CATSSPRSWTGFGYTF
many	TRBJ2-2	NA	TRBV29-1	TGCAGCGTGTCCCAGACAGTGAACACCGGGGAGCTGTTTTTT	CSVSQTVNTGELFF
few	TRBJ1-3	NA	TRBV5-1	TGCGCCAGCAGCTTGGCCTATGGAAACACCATATATTTT	CASSLAYGNTIYF
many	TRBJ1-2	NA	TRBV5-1	TGCGCCAGCAGCTTGGGGACTGTTGGCTACACCTTC	CASSLGTVGYTF
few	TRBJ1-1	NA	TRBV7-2	TGTGCCAGCAGCCCTTTGGGGACCGCTGAAGCTTTCTTT	CASSPLGTAEAFF